The rows below give T cell receptor beta chains drawn from one sample of a study of T cell changes during pregnancy in multiple sclerosis. Assay: immunoSEQ multiplex PCR; the TCRdb copy retains only in-frame clones and omits some. The sample lists roughly 100,000 clones; roughly nine tenths were seen once. The sample in question was peripheral blood, obtained after pregnancy. The receptors here all came from a female donor with multiple sclerosis, enrolled in a pregnancy study. The CDR3 runs from the conserved cysteine through the conserved F or W. D genes are given only for firm matches. Clone size is stated in some rows and not others, as once, few, many or a class when expanded.

-,TRBV15,TRBJ1-5,14,-,CATSRPGQIQPQHF,TGTGCCACCAGCAGACCAGGACAGATTCAGCCCCAGCATTTT
-,TRBV6-6,TRBJ1-2,13,-,CASGLASVGGYTF,TGTGCCAGCGGGCTAGCCTCAGTGGGCGGCTACACCTTC
-,TRBV11-2,TRBJ2-3,16,-,CASSPFLGSSTDTQYF,TGTGCCAGCAGCCCGTTTTTGGGCTCCAGCACAGATACGCAGTATTTT
-,TRBV2,TRBJ2-7,15,-,CASSQEGTTSYEQYF,TGTGCCAGCAGCCAAGAGGGGACAACCTCCTACGAGCAGTACTTC
-,TRBV28,TRBJ2-1,12,-,CASSLGVNEQFF,TGTGCCAGCAGTTTAGGAGTTAATGAGCAGTTCTTC
-,TRBV9,TRBJ2-5,13,-,CASSVDRQETQYF,TGTGCCAGCAGCGTGGACAGACAAGAGACCCAGTACTTC
-,TRBV4-2,TRBJ2-6,16,-,CASSSRLNSGANVLTF,TGTGCCAGCAGCTCTAGGCTAAACTCTGGGGCCAACGTCCTGACTTTC
TRBD2,TRBV6-6,TRBJ2-7,14,-,CASGPGGGYYEQYF,TGTGCCAGTGGCCCGGGCGGGGGGTACTACGAGCAGTACTTC
TRBD1,TRBV6-1,TRBJ1-6,15,-,CASVPGQGFNSPLHF,TGTGCCAGCGTCCCGGGACAGGGTTTCAATTCACCCCTCCACTTT
TRBD2,TRBV11-2,TRBJ2-2,17,-,CASSLVAGGTNTGELFF,TGTGCCAGCAGCCTTGTAGCGGGGGGTACGAACACCGGGGAGCTGTTTTTT
-,TRBV29-1,TRBJ2-1,12,-,CSVVRQGYEQFF,TGCAGCGTTGTGCGGCAGGGCTATGAGCAGTTCTTC
-,TRBV19,TRBJ1-2,14,-,CASSVDPGYYGYTF,TGTGCCAGTAGTGTTGACCCGGGATACTATGGCTACACCTTC
TRBD1,TRBV11-2,TRBJ1-2,15,-,CASSLKLDRGYGYTF,TGTGCCAGCAGCTTAAAGCTGGACAGGGGCTATGGCTACACCTTC
TRBD2,TRBV19,TRBJ2-1,15,-,CASNLLAGAGNEQFF,TGTGCCAGTAACCTACTAGCGGGAGCGGGTAATGAGCAGTTCTTC
TRBD1,TRBV27,TRBJ2-7,14,-,CASSSGQGGFEQYF,TGTGCCAGCAGTTCGGGACAGGGTGGGTTCGAGCAGTACTTC
-,TRBV29-1,TRBJ2-1,14,-,CSAPWAGLYNEQFF,TGCAGCGCCCCTTGGGCAGGGTTGTACAATGAGCAGTTCTTC
TRBD2,TRBV7-3,TRBJ2-3,16,-,CASSHTSGGSQDTQYF,TGTGCCAGCAGCCACACTAGCGGGGGTTCCCAAGATACGCAGTATTTT
-,TRBV5-4,TRBJ2-5,14,once,CASSSGLRGETQYF,TGTGCCAGCAGCTCCGGACTCCGAGGGGAGACCCAGTACTTC
-,TRBV11-3,TRBJ2-3,14,-,CASTPTDNTDTQYF,TGTGCCAGCACCCCGACAGACAACACAGATACGCAGTATTTT
TRBD2,TRBV4-2,TRBJ2-2,17,-,CASSARTSGANTGELFF,TGTGCCAGCAGCGCCCGGACTAGCGGGGCGAACACCGGGGAGCTGTTTTTT
-,TRBV27,TRBJ2-3,15,-,CASSSFQGHTDTQYF,TGTGCCAGCAGTTCGTTCCAGGGGCACACAGATACGCAGTATTTT
-,TRBV2,TRBJ1-3,16,-,CASRGGGPGSGNTIYF,TGTGCCAGCAGGGGGGGAGGACCAGGCTCTGGAAACACCATATATTTT
TRBD1,TRBV10-3,TRBJ1-5,16,-,CAASSGTGFDNQPQHF,TGTGCCGCTTCGTCCGGGACAGGGTTTGACAATCAGCCCCAGCATTTT
-,TRBV5-4,TRBJ2-5,15,-,CASSPRGAGTETQYF,TGTGCCAGCAGCCCCCGGGGGGCAGGGACAGAGACCCAGTACTTC
-,TRBV4-2,TRBJ1-5,17,-,CASSQGAGLEGNQPQHF,TGTGCCAGCAGCCAAGGGGCAGGGCTCGAGGGCAATCAGCCCCAGCATTTT
-,TRBV4-1,TRBJ2-1,14,-,CASSQEPAYNEQFF,TGCGCCAGCAGCCAAGAACCAGCCTACAATGAGCAGTTCTTC
-,TRBV4-3,TRBJ2-3,15,-,CASSQESLNGDTQYF,TGCGCCAGCAGCCAAGAAAGCCTTAACGGGGATACGCAGTATTTT
TRBD1,TRBV7-8,TRBJ1-3,14,-,CASSRQGAGNTIYF,TGTGCCAGCAGCCGACAGGGGGCTGGAAACACCATATATTTT
TRBD2,TRBV11-3,TRBJ2-1,15,-,CASSLTSGDYNEQFF,TGTGCCAGCAGCCTGACTAGCGGGGACTACAATGAGCAGTTCTTC
TRBD1,TRBV7-6,TRBJ1-1,17,-,CASSLNTADRGNTEAFF,TGTGCCAGCAGCTTAAACACCGCTGACAGGGGGAACACTGAAGCTTTCTTT
TRBD2,TRBV6-6,TRBJ2-1,15,-,CASSYAGLAGDEQFF,TGTGCCAGCAGTTACGCGGGACTAGCGGGAGATGAGCAGTTCTTC
-,TRBV21-1,TRBJ1-3,15,-,CASSRAGASGNTIYF,TGTGCCAGCAGCAGGGCAGGCGCTTCTGGAAACACCATATATTTT
-,TRBV7-9,TRBJ1-1,11,-,CASSSGTEAFF,TGTGCCAGCAGCTCCGGGACTGAAGCTTTCTTT
-,TRBV2,TRBJ2-3,12,-,CASRVEEAWKYF,TGTGCCAGCCGAGTGGAGGAAGCGTGGAAGTATTTT
-,TRBV21-1,TRBJ1-5,16,-,CASSKEGQYSNQPQHF,TGTGCCAGCAGCAAAGAGGGACAGTATAGCAATCAGCCCCAGCATTTT
TRBD2,TRBV28,TRBJ2-5,17,-,CASSLYFSGRAEETQYF,TGTGCCAGCAGTTTATATTTTAGCGGGAGGGCCGAGGAGACCCAGTACTTC
-,TRBV5-1,TRBJ1-1,14,-,CASSLDSTNTEAFF,TGCGCCAGCAGCTTGGACAGTACGAACACTGAAGCTTTCTTT
TRBD1,TRBV28,TRBJ2-7,13,-,CASNRGLVYEQYF,TGTGCCAGTAACAGGGGGCTGGTCTACGAGCAGTACTTC
-,TRBV11-2,TRBJ1-2,13,-,CASSLSGSYGYTF,TGTGCCAGCAGCTTATCGGGGTCCTATGGCTACACCTTC
-,TRBV2,TRBJ1-1,16,-,CASKTGLVVVGTEAFF,TGTGCCAGCAAGACAGGTTTAGTCGTAGTGGGCACTGAAGCTTTCTTT
-,TRBV30,TRBJ2-2,13,-,CAWSSGVTGELFF,TGTGCCTGGAGTTCAGGGGTTACCGGGGAGCTGTTTTTT
-,TRBV6-1,TRBJ1-2,15,-,CASNPQGLSAGGYTF,TGTGCCAGCAACCCCCAGGGGTTGTCTGCTGGTGGCTACACCTTC